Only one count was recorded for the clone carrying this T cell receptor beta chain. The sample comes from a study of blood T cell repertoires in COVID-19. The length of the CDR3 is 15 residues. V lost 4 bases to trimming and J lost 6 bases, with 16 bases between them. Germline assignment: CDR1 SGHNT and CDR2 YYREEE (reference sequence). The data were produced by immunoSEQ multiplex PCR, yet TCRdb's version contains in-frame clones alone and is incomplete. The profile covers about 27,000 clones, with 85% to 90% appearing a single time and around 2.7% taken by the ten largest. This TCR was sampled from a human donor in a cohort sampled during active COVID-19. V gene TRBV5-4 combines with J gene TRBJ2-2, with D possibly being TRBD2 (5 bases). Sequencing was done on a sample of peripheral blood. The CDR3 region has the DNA TGTGCCAGCAGCCCGGGTCCGGGAAATTCCGGGGAGCTGTTTTTT. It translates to CASSPGPGNSGELFF.